Listed below are T cell receptor beta chains from one sample, sequenced in a study of blood T cell repertoires in COVID-19. Only in-frame clones appear in the TCRdb table, and some are missing; sequencing was by immunoSEQ multiplex PCR. The sample lists fewer than 500,000 clones; more than 70% were seen once. Sequenced sample: PBMCs or T cells enriched from blood (not recorded which). These receptors were collected from a man younger than 40 who had recovered from COVID-19. CDR3s include the opening cysteine and the closing phenylalanine or tryptophan. Clone size is not always given. Where it is, it says once, few, many or a class for expanded clones.

>TRBJ1-2|TRBV19|.
CATRFGTNQNYGYTF
>TRBJ2-2|TRBV11-2|once
CASSLSGGADGELFF
>TRBJ2-3|TRBV5-4|.
CASSLEGHTTDTQYF
>TRBJ2-3|TRBV18|.
CASSPRERDTDTQYF
>TRBJ1-2|TRBV9|.
CASSYLRQGANYGYTF
>TRBJ1-2|TRBV6-5|.
CASALDRGYYTF
>TRBJ2-2|TRBV4-3|.
CASSQDRTSGNTGELFF
>TRBJ2-6|TRBV19|.
CATATSGSSGANVLTF
>TRBJ1-1|TRBV18|.
CASSPQDRMNTEAFF
>TRBJ2-1|TRBV3-1/TRBV3-2|once
CASSQGLAGNEQFF
>TRBJ1-1|TRBV7-9|once
CASSLVRDWFEGTEAFF
>TRBJ1-1|TRBV30|.
CAYHPPVPAAFF
>TRBJ1-5|TRBV5-6|once
CASSLGRGPSQPQHF
>TRBJ1-5|TRBV30|.
CAWSVRDRNNQPQHF
>TRBJ1-1|TRBV19|.
CASSTGQGYTEAFF
>TRBJ1-3|TRBV9|.
CASSVEEGARNTIYF
>TRBJ2-3|TRBV4-2|.
CASSQVVTGGTDTQYF
>TRBJ1-2|TRBV11-2|.
CASSPGVNYGYTF
>TRBJ2-7|TRBV11-2|once
CASSGAGGPGKAYEQYF
>TRBJ2-5|TRBV4-2|.
CASSQDRTVNLPQYF
>TRBJ1-5|TRBV7-2|.
CASSLGGGVPNQPQHF
>TRBJ1-2|TRBV27|.
CASSSSGGNGYTF
>TRBJ2-5|TRBV29-1|once
CSVAQAKETQYF
>TRBJ1-2|TRBV5-6|once
CASSSNPEGYGYTF
>TRBJ2-1|TRBV9|.
CASSPDWTNEQFF
>TRBJ1-2|TRBV4-1|.
CASSQDLAGYGYTF
>TRBJ1-2|TRBV19|.
CASSRQGYGYTF
>TRBJ1-4|TRBV20-1|.
CSASLGSEKLFF
>TRBJ1-2|TRBV19|few
CASSLDRGLTGYTF
>TRBJ1-1|TRBV6-5|.
CASSRARTGGTEAFF
>TRBJ2-1|TRBV9|.
CASSSRDREWGEQFF
>TRBJ2-1|TRBV18|.
CASSQQEGEQFF
>TRBJ2-5|TRBV7-9|.
CASSLGGGAGTQYF
>TRBJ1-5|TRBV6-1|.
CASSERDRDQPQHF
>TRBJ1-4|TRBV9|.
CASSVGPAPSEKLFF
>TRBJ1-1|TRBV6-6|.
CASTQGTLTTEAFF
>TRBJ1-4|TRBV7-9|.
CASSPQGRIEKLFF
>TRBJ1-5|TRBV10-2|once
CASLGGVDQPQHF
>TRBJ1-2|TRBV5-1|.
CASSLEGTGTGGYTF
>TRBJ1-1|TRBV30|.
CAWGRGKSEAFF
>TRBJ1-2|TRBV3-1/TRBV3-2|.
CASSQERRQGADGYTF
>TRBJ1-4|TRBV28|.
CASSTGTENEKLFF
>TRBJ2-7|TRBV4-3|few
CASSHSGTGEVYEQYF
>TRBJ1-4|TRBV5-1|once
CASSSTRGATNEKLFF
>TRBJ2-7|TRBV30|.
CAWGTGNYEQYF
>TRBJ1-1|TRBV6-5|.
CASASVETEAFF
>TRBJ2-7|TRBV15|.
CATSTGSGEYEQYF
>TRBJ2-6|TRBV13|.
CASGRYGDTSGANVLTF
>TRBJ2-1|TRBV6-5|.
CASSYSAGLFYNEQFF
>TRBJ2-7|TRBV6-2/TRBV6-3|.
CASSYLPSGGYEQYF
>TRBJ1-2|TRBV30|once
CADDRGIGGYTF
>TRBJ2-1|TRBV6-5|.
CASSTGLAHNEQFF
>TRBJ2-1|TRBV5-1|.
CASSLDPTGVNEQFF
>TRBJ1-2|TRBV30|.
CAWSLWARVVSYTF
>TRBJ1-1|TRBV6-5|.
CASSYRGGNTEAFF
>TRBJ1-1|TRBV6-4|.
CASSRGGGEAFF
>TRBJ1-5|TRBV14|once
CASSPFIRDRNQPQHF
>TRBJ1-6|TRBV30|.
CAWNNGGNSPLHF
>TRBJ2-7|TRBV11-3|.
CASSLGGGVYEQYF